Below, one TCR beta chain is given with its context. This sample is part of a study of blood T cell repertoires in COVID-19. Study at large: COVID-19 samples, acute and convalescent, were from the United States, Italy and Spain. PBMCs, B-cell-depleted T cells, or T cells provided the cDNA or gDNA that made up the material.

The junction had 16 bases not matched to a gene; V was cut back by 5 bases and J by 8 bases. This CDR3 contains 17 residues. Looked up from germline, CDR1 is SEHNR and CDR2 is FQNEAQ (reference sequence). In the source study's methods: Reference gene primers were amplified, and this amplification served to estimate nucleated cell counts. The protocol was immunoSEQ multiplex PCR, while the TCRdb copy is restricted to in-frame clones and leaves out a portion. The V and J calls and the clone size are those of that table, but D and trimming were determined from the DNA. The repertoire consists of some 75,000 clones, with around 88% occurring once and the leading ten covering just under 0.6%.

The gene calls are TRBV7-9 and TRBJ2-1; 9 positions match TRBD2. The sample consisted of peripheral blood. The TCR was taken from a man between 60 and 75 years old with acute or convalescent COVID-19. The CDR3 spells CASSRAGGPTGGHEQFF. CDR3 nucleotides: TGTGCCAGCAGCCGAGCGGGAGGTCCTACTGGGGGCCATGAGCAGTTCTTC.